A single sample is the source of the 10 T cell receptor beta chains below, sequenced in a study of blood T cell repertoires in COVID-19. Sequenced by immunoSEQ multiplex PCR; TCRdb stores in-frame clones only, minus some. The data show 270,000 or so clones, 65% to 85% seen once. Sample: PBMCs or T cells enriched from blood (not recorded which). The receptors shown here come from a man aged 45-65 years who had recovered from COVID-19.

This clone has only one observation. This rearrangement joins TRBV5-1 to TRBJ1-6, with TRBD1 identical over 10 bases. The V segment lost 3 bases and the J segment 13 bases; nucleotides outside the gene matches: 10. Germline V gene lookup returns CDR1 SGHRS and CDR2 YFSETQ. The CDR3 has 15 amino acids. The CDR3 is CASSWGTGESAPLHF. For the CDR3, the DNA is TGCGCCAGCAGCTGGGGGACAGGGGAATCAGCGCCCCTCCACTTT.

The V call is TRBV3-1 (or the pseudogene TRBV3-2), the J call TRBJ2-3; 11 nucleotides agree with TRBD2. The CDR3 has 18 residues. Per germline, CDR1 LGHDT and CDR2 YNNKEL (reference sequence). Losses at the gene ends were 4 bases for V and 6 bases for J; bases not matched to a gene: 15. The CDR3, as DNA: TGTGCCAGCAGCCCAACAACTAGCGGGGGATTGAGGTTCGATACGCAGTATTTT. This gives the protein CASSPTTSGGLRFDTQYF.

This chain links TRBV12-3 or TRBV12-4 with TRBJ2-5; 8 bases align to TRBD2. This CDR3 is 13 amino acids long. V was pared by 8 bases and J by 4 bases, with 6 bases of the junction left unmatched. The CDR3: CASRTSPTETQYF. The CDR3 nucleotides read TGTGCCAGCCGGACTAGCCCGACAGAGACCCAGTACTTC.

The J gene is TRBJ2-1, the V gene TRBV24-1, with 8 bases aligning to TRBD2. Germline V gene data show CDR1 as KGHDR and CDR2 as SFDVKD. Losses at the gene ends were 5 bases for V and 0 bases for J; bases not matched to a gene: 8. There are 17 residues in the CDR3. The chain's CDR3 is CATSGVSSGSSYNEQFF. In DNA, the CDR3 is TGTGCCACCAGTGGGGTCTCCAGCGGGAGCTCCTACAATGAGCAGTTCTTC.

J is TRBJ2-1 and V is TRBV4-2; 7 nucleotides align to TRBD1. Germline V gene sequence: CDR1 LGHNA, CDR2 YNFKEQ. The length of the CDR3 is 15 residues. Trimming took 1 base from V and 6 from J; bases not matched to a gene: 6. The DNA of the CDR3 is TGTGCCAGCAGCCAAGTGACAGGGTTGGGCAATGAGCAGTTCTTC. Translating it yields CASSQVTGLGNEQFF.

The chain joins TRBV9 to TRBJ1-4; D is possibly TRBD1 (5 bases). Germline-derived CDR1 and CDR2 are SGDLS and YYNGEE. CDR3 length: 14 amino acids. Deletions cut 7 bases from V and 2 bases from J, with 12 bases between. In nucleotides, the CDR3 is TGTGCCAGCTCGTCCCAGGGTACTAATGAAAAACTGTTTTTT. This gives the protein CASSSQGTNEKLFF.

The genes are TRBV10-3 and TRBJ1-2; D remains ambiguous. CDR1 is ENHRY, CDR2 SYGVKD, per germline. The CDR3 spans 15 residues. V was trimmed by 8 bases and J by 0 bases, leaving 16 bases between them. The CDR3: CAIRPERSSNYGYTF. The CDR3 DNA follows: TGTGCCATCCGGCCAGAGCGATCTTCTAACTATGGCTACACCTTC.

This sequence joins TRBV12-3 or TRBV12-4 and TRBJ1-5; D not resolved. The CDR3 is 13 amino acids. The ends were cut back, 6 bases at V and 6 bases at J, with 12 bases in the middle. CDR3: CASSPGSGQPQHF. Written as DNA, the CDR3 is TGTGCCAGCAGCCCGGGGTCGGGTCAGCCCCAGCATTTT.

This clone appeared a single time. V is TRBV5-1 and J is TRBJ1-5; D might be TRBD1 (5 bases). The CDR3 is 16 residues long. The germline gives CDR1 SGHRS, CDR2 YFSETQ. Trimming pared 4 bases from V and 0 bases from J, leaving 14 bases between. The CDR3 sequence is CASSRGEGNSNQPQHF. The CDR3 region has the DNA TGCGCCAGCAGCCGGGGGGAAGGAAATAGCAATCAGCCCCAGCATTTT.

The chain recombines TRBV5-8 with TRBJ2-7; 7 bases are a match to TRBD1. Germline V lookup: CDR1 SGHTS, CDR2 YDEGEE. The junction had 10 bases not matched to a gene; V was cut back by 3 bases and J by 1 base. This CDR3 is 16 amino acids long. The CDR3 sequence is CASSSRTGAPSYEQYF. The CDR3 DNA sequence: TGTGCCAGCAGCTCGAGAACAGGGGCCCCATCCTACGAGCAGTACTTC. Full variable domain (missing parts from reference TRBV5-8 and TRBJ2-7): EAGVTQSPTHLIKTRGQQATLRCSPISGHTSVYWYQQALGLGLQFLLWYDEGEERNRGNFPPRFSGRQFPNYSSELNVNALELEDSALYLCASSSRTGAPSYEQYFGPGTRLTVT.